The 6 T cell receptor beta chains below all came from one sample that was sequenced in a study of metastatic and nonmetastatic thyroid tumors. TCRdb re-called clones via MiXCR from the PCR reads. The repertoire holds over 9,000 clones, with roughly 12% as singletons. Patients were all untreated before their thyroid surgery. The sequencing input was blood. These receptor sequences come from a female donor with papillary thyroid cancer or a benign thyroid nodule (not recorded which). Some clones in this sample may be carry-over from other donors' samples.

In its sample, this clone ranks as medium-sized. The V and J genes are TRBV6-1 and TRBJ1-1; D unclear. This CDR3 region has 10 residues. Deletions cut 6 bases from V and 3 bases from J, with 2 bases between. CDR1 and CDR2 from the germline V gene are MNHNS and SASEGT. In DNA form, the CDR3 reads TGTGCCAGCAGGTACACTGAAGCTTTCTTT. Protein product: CASRYTEAFF.

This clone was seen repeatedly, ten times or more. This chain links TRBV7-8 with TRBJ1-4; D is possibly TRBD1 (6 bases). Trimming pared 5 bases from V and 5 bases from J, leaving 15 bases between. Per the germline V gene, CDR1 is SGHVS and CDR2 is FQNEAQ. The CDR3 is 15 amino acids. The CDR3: CASSPNRVTNEKLFF. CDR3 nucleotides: TGTGCCAGCAGCCCTAACAGGGTTACGAATGAAAAACTGTTTTTT. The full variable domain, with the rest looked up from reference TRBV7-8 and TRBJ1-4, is GAGVSQSPRYKVAKRGQDVALRCDPISGHVSLFWYQQALGQGPEFLTYFQNEAQLDKSGLPSDRFFAERPEGSVSTLKIQRTQQEDSAVYLCASSPNRVTNEKLFFGSGTQLSVL.

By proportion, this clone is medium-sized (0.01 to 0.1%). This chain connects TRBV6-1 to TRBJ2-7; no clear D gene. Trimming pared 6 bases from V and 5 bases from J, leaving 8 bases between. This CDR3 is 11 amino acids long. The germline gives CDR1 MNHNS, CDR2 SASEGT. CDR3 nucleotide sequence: TGTGCCAGCAGAAATAAAGACGAGCAGTACTTC. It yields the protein CASRNKDEQYF.

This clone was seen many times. In nucleotides, the CDR3 is TGCAGTGCACCTAAGGAGGTTAGCACAGATACGCAGTATTTT. Its translation is CSAPKEVSTDTQYF. The V gene is TRBV20-1, the J gene TRBJ2-3; D possibly corresponds to TRBD2 (5 bases). CDR1 and CDR2 (germline): DFQATT, SNEGSKA (reference sequence). Between the trimmed V and J ends, which lost 6 bases and 0 bases, there was a span of 13 bases. The CDR3 has 14 residues.

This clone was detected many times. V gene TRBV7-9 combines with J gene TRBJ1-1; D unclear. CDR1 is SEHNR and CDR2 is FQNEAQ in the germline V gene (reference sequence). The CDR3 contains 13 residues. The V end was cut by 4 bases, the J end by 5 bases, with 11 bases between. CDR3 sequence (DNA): TGTGCCAGCAGCTCCCAGTGGGGTACTGAAGCTTTCTTT. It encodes CASSSQWGTEAFF. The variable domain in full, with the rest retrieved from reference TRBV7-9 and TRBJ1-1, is DTGVSQNPRHKITKRGQNVTFRCDPISEHNRLYWYRQTLGQGPEFLTYFQNEAQLEKSRLLSDRFSAERPKGSFSTLEIQRTEQGDSAMYLCASSSQWGTEAFFGQGTRLTVV.

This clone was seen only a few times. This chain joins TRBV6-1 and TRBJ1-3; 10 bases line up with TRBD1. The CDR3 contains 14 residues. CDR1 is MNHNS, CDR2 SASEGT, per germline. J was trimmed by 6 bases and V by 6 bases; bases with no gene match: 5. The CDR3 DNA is TGTGCCAGCAGAGGGACAGGGGTTGTAAACACCATATATTTT. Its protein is CASRGTGVVNTIYF.